These 10 T cell receptor beta chains share one sample of origin, sequenced in a study of glioma-infiltrating T cells (dated by TCRdb to 2016 to 2018). Reads for this sample came from an Illumina MiSeq. TCR alpha and beta CDR3 regions were amplified with the iRepertoire nested amplicon-rescue multiplex PCR (arm-PCR) platform from RNA. TCRdb reran the public reads through fastp at Q25 and MiXCR, keeping productive beta chains. Entries that share a CDR3 protein sequence are merged under the most common genes and DNA. This sample is represented by around 390,000 distinct CDR3 sequences; approximately 42% of them were singletons. Approximately 12% of the sample rests with the top ten. The sample was glioma tissue, nonneoplastic brain tissue, or PBMCs (not recorded which). These receptors came from a human donor with low-grade glioma or glioblastoma, undergoing nonglioma brain surgery, or in good health (not recorded which).

The V call is TRBV4-1, the J call TRBJ2-3; TRBD2 aligns across 11 bases. Per the germline V gene, CDR1 is MGHRA and CDR2 is YSYEKL. The CDR3 runs to 17 residues. V shed 4 bases and J 4 bases; nucleotides not matched to a gene: 10. The CDR3 bases are TGCGCCAGCAGCCCGGCTAGCGGGAGGTTGGGCGCAGATACGCAGTATTTT. Amino acids: CASSPASGRLGADTQYF.

The rearrangement links TRBV2 to TRBJ1-5; the match to TRBD1 covers 7 bases. From germline, CDR1 is SNHLY and CDR2 FYNNEI. Trimming cost V 5 bases and J 2 bases; bases outside gene matches: 6. This CDR3 has 15 residues. CDR3 bases: TGTGCCAGCAGTTCTACAGGGGCTGGCAATCAGCCCCAGCATTTT. Its protein is CASSSTGAGNQPQHF.

The rearrangement links TRBV27 to TRBJ2-7; D call uncertain. The CDR3 contains 12 residues. V dropped 6 bases and J dropped 3 bases, with 9 bases sitting between them. Per the germline V gene, CDR1 is MNHEY and CDR2 is SMNVEV (reference sequence). This CDR3 reads CASSNLIYEQYF. CDR3 nucleotides: TGTGCCAGCAGCAACCTGATCTACGAGCAGTACTTC.

Notes on this clonotype: A much larger clone lies a single base off, so this may be a read error. The chain is built from TRBV24-1 and TRBJ2-1; D is undetermined. CDR1 is KGHDR, CDR2 SFDVKD, per germline. The CDR3 sequence is 16 residues long. The CDR3 DNA reads TGTGCCACCAGTGACGCCCTCCCGGCGAACTACTATGAGCAGTTCTTC. It is translated as CATSDALPANYYEQFF.

The chain is built from TRBV7-9 and TRBJ2-3, with D possibly TRBD2 on 7 matching bases. CDR3 length equals 17 residues. Trimming stripped 6 bases from V and 1 base from J, with 20 bases between. CDR1 and CDR2 (germline): SEHNR, FQNEAQ (reference sequence). The CDR3 reads CASRSTLGGARTDTQYF. CDR3 DNA sequence: TGTGCCAGCAGATCTACCCTTGGGGGGGCTCGCACAGATACGCAGTATTTT.

The rearrangement uses TRBV7-3 and TRBJ2-3, with D possibly being TRBD2 (6 bases). The CDR3 is 14 amino acids. Germline-derived CDR1 and CDR2 are SGHTA and FQGTGA. Trimming took 5 bases from V and 0 from J, leaving 9 bases between them. CDR3 in DNA: TGTGCCAGCAGCAAGGGACTTAGCACAGATACGCAGTATTTT. Its protein product is CASSKGLSTDTQYF.

The chain carries TRBV7-2 and TRBJ2-7, with D perhaps matching TRBD2 (6 bases). The germline V and J ends were trimmed by 5 bases and 0 bases, with 14 bases remaining between them. The CDR3 loop spans 15 amino acids. Germline loops: CDR1 SGHTA, CDR2 FQGNSA. The CDR3 DNA reads as TGTGCCAGCAGCCCCCGGGACTGGTGCTCCTACGAGCAGTACTTC. Translating gives CASSPRDWCSYEQYF.

With respect to this clonotype: This could be a read error, since a much larger clone is one nucleotide away. Without the conserved terminal phenylalanine or tryptophan, this CDR3 likely stems from a read error. J is TRBJ2-7 and V is TRBV27; tentative D call: TRBD2 (6 bases). Germline V CDR1 and CDR2: MNHEY, SMNVEV (reference sequence). CDR3 size: 15 residues. V lost 5 bases and J 1 base, leaving 15 bases between the germline ends. CDR3 sequence (DNA): TGTGCCAGCAGTCCAAGGGCGGCGGGGTCCTACGAGCAGTACCTC. Protein sequence: CASSPRAAGSYEQYL.

The rearrangement links TRBV20-1 to TRBJ2-7; 8 bases map to TRBD2. V lost 5 bases, J lost 5 bases, and 14 bases stayed unmatched. Per the germline V gene, CDR1 is DFQATT and CDR2 is SNEGSKA (reference sequence). This CDR3 is 15 amino acids long. The CDR3 nucleotides are TGCAGTGCTGAGGACCCGGGAGGGCCTGGAAACGAGCAGTACTTC. Its protein is CSAEDPGGPGNEQYF.

This clonotype was counted only a few times. The chain employs TRBV4-3 and TRBJ2-7; maybe TRBD1 (5 bases). V lost 0 bases, J lost 2 bases, and 14 bases lay in between. Germline values: CDR1 LGHNA, CDR2 YSLEER. The length of the CDR3 is 16 residues. This CDR3 is CASSQDGRGRAYEQYF. In DNA form, the CDR3 reads TGCGCCAGCAGCCAAGACGGTAGAGGCAGGGCCTACGAGCAGTACTTC.